This T cell receptor beta chain was captured by sequencing in a study of spatial heterogeneity in lung cancer. At the level of the study: Detection consistently yielded more beta chains than alpha chains. Findings and limits, study-wide: Tumors with more nonsynonymous mutations had more expanded intratumoral alpha and beta TCRs.

Germline CDR1 and CDR2: SGHRS and YFSETQ. CDR3 length: 15 residues. V lost 8 bases, J lost 0 bases, and 18 bases lay in between. Time point given: sample taken at primary tumor resection. By share, this clonotype ranks as medium-sized. What it binds is unknown. TCR cDNA molecules each had a unique molecular identifier. MiXCR, run by TCRdb on the 5' RACE reads, gives a single entry per CDR3 protein. The sample contains just over 8,000 distinct CDR3 sequences, 9.6% of which appear only once. This material consisted of lung tumor tissue, taken at surgery. This chain uses TRBV5-1 with TRBJ2-7; TRBD1 or TRBD2 may be the D gene (5 bases each). The receptor was derived from a male donor with early-stage non-small cell lung cancer. DNA of the CDR3: TGCGCCAGTCGTTTAGGGACGGAAAGCTCCTACGAGCAGTACTTC. Translation: CASRLGTESSYEQYF.